The T cell receptor beta chain described here comes from a study of identical twins. The study, taken as a whole, reports: One should note that invariant MAIT and iNKT cells could partly confound zero-insertion analyses.

One entry per CDR3 protein results from TCRdb running MiXCR on the 5' RACE reads. This sample has a few hundred thousand distinct CDR3 sequences, with more than 13% found just once. Remarks on this clonotype: Its antigen is as yet unknown.

The CDR3 is made up of 18 amino acids. V lost 2 bases, J lost 0 bases, and 20 bases lay in between. Germline-derived CDR1 and CDR2 are MNHEY and SVGAGI. These data were likewise used in another study, on yellow fever vaccine responses in identical twins.

The source of this sequence is a woman between 18 and 30 years old in good health. Source material: CD4+ T cells sorted from blood. The chain is built from TRBV6-5 and TRBJ2-7; no clear D. In DNA form, the CDR3 reads TGTGCCAGCAGTTACCTTCAAAAAACGAGCCTAAGCTCCTACGAGCAGTACTTC. It codes for CASSYLQKTSLSSYEQYF.